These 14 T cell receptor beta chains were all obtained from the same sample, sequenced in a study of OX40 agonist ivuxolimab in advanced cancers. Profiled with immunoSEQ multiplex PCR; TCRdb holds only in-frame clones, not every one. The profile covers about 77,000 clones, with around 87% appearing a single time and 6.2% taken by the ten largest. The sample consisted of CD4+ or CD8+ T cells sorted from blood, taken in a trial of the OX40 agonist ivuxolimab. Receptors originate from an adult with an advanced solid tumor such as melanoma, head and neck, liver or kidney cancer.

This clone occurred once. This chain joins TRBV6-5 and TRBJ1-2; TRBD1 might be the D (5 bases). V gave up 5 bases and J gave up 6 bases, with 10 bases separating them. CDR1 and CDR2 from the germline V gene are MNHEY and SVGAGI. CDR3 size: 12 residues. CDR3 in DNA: TGTGCCAGCAGTGGGGACGTAGATGGCTACACCTTC. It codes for CASSGDVDGYTF.

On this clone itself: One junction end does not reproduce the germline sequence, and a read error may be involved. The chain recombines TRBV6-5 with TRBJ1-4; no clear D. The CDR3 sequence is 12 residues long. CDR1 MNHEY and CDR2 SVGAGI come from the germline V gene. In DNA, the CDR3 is TGTGCCAGCAGGAAACCCCCGGGATCCCTGATTTTT. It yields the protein CASRKPPGSLIF.

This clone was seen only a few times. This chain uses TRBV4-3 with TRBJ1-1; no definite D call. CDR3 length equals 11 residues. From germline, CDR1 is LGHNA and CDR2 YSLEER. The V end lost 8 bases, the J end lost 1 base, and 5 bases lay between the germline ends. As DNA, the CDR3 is TGCGCCAGCGGATCGAACACTGAAGCTTTCTTT. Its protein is CASGSNTEAFF.

The CDR3 reads CASSIDSGLAGGPIGELFF. DNA of the CDR3: TGTGCCAGTAGTATAGACTCCGGGCTAGCGGGAGGGCCGATCGGGGAGCTGTTTTTT. This chain connects TRBV19 to TRBJ2-2, with TRBD2 identical over 12 bases. The V gene end was trimmed by 0 bases and the J gene end by 7 bases; junction bases not matched to a gene: 12. The CDR3 covers 19 residues. Looked up from germline, CDR1 is LNHDA and CDR2 is SQIVND (reference sequence).

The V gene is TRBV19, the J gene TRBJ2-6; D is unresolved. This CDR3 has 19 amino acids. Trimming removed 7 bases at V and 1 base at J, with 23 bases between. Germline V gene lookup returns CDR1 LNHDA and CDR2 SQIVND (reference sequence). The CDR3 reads CASNRGGVTGVSGANVLTF. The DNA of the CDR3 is TGTGCCAGTAATAGAGGCGGAGTCACCGGAGTTTCTGGGGCCAACGTCCTGACTTTC. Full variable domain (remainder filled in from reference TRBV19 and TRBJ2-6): DGGITQSPKYLFRKEGQNVTLSCEQNLNHDAMYWYRQDPGQGLRLIYYSQIVNDFQKGDIAEGYSVSREKKESFPLTVTSAQKNPTAFYLCASNRGGVTGVSGANVLTFGAGSRLTVL.

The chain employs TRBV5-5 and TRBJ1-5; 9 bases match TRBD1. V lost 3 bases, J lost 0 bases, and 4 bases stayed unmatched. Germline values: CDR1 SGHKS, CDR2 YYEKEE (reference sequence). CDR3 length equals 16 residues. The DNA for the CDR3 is TGTGCCAGCAGCTCCGGGACAGGGCATAGCAATCAGCCCCAGCATTTT. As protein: CASSSGTGHSNQPQHF.

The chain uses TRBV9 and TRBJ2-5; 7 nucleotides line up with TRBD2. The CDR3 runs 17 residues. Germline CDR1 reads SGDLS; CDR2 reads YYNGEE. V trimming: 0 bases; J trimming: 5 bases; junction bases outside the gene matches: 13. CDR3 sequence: CASSVGSSFRGDETQYF. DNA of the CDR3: TGTGCCAGCAGCGTAGGGTCCAGTTTTCGGGGGGACGAGACCCAGTACTTC.

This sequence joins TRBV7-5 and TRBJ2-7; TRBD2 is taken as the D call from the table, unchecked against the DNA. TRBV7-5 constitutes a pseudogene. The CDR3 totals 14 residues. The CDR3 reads CVRSGWRNIYEQYF. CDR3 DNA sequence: TGTGTCAGAAGCGGGTGGCGGAACATTTACGAGCAGTACTTC.

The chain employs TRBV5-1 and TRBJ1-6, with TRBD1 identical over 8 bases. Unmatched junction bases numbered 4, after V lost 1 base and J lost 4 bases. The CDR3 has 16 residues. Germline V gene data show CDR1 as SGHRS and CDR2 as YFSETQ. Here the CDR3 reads CASSLSRQGYNSPLHF. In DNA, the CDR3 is TGCGCCAGCAGCTTGTCCCGACAGGGGTATAATTCACCCCTCCACTTT.

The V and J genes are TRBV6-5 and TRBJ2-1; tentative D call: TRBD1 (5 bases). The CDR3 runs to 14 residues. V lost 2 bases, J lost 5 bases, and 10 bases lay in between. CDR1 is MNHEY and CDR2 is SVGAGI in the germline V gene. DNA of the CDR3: TGTGCCAGCAGTTACGAAGGGGTTAACAATGAGCAGTTCTTC. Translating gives CASSYEGVNNEQFF.

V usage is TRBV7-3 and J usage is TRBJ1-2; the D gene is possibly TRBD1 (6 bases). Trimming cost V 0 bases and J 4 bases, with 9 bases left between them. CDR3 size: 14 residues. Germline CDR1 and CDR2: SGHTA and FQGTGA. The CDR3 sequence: CASSLTARGYGYTF. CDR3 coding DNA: TGTGCCAGCAGCTTAACGGCCAGGGGCTATGGCTACACCTTC.

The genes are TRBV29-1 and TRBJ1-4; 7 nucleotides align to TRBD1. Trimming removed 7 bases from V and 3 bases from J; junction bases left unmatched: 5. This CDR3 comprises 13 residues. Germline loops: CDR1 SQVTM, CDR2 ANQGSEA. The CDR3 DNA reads TGCAGCGCCGGAGGGACAGCTAATGAAAAACTGTTTTTT. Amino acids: CSAGGTANEKLFF.

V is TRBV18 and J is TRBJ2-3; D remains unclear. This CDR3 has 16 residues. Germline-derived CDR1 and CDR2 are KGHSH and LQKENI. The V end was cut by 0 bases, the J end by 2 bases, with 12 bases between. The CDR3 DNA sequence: TGTGCCAGCTCACCACCTACCCGTCCAACCACAGATACGCAGTATTTT. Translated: CASSPPTRPTTDTQYF.

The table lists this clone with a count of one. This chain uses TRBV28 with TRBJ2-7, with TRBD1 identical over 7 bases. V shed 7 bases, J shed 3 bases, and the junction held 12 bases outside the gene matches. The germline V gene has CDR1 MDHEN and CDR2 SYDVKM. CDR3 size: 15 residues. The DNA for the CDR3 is TGTGCCAGCACCTCGACAGGGTTGAGGATCTACGAGCAGTACTTC. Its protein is CASTSTGLRIYEQYF.